Listed below are T cell receptor beta chains from one sample, sequenced in a study of blood T cell repertoires in COVID-19. Some clones are missing from TCRdb's copy, which holds only in-frame ones; the method was immunoSEQ multiplex PCR. This table has under 300,000 clones, about 91% appearing once. Sample: PBMCs or T cells enriched from blood (not recorded which). These receptors were obtained from a human donor in a cohort exposed to, infected with or recovered from COVID-19 (not recorded which). The donor label of this sample is uncertain. CDR3s include the opening cysteine and the closing phenylalanine or tryptophan. D genes are given only for firm matches. Expanded clones are given a class, and other clones once, few, many or no size at all.

V gene	D gene	clone size	J gene	CDR3 protein	CDR3 DNA
TRBV29-1	.	once	TRBJ1-1	CSVKTGPNTEAFF	TGCAGCGTCAAGACAGGTCCGAACACTGAAGCTTTCTTT
TRBV27	TRBD1	.	TRBJ2-1	CASSFGSQGYNEQFF	TGTGCCAGCAGTTTCGGTTCACAGGGGTACAATGAGCAGTTCTTC
TRBV12-3/TRBV12-4	.	.	TRBJ1-1	CASSVDGNTEAFF	TGTGCCAGCAGTGTAGACGGGAACACTGAAGCTTTCTTT
TRBV6-2/TRBV6-3	.	once	TRBJ1-5	CASSSRDSGGNQPQHF	TGTGCCAGCAGCTCCCGAGACAGTGGGGGCAATCAGCCCCAGCATTTT
TRBV9	.	.	TRBJ2-5	CASSAHRDPTQYF	TGTGCCAGCAGCGCTCACAGGGATCCTACCCAGTACTTC
TRBV2	.	.	TRBJ2-3	CASSDTSTDTQYF	TGTGCCAGCAGTGACACTAGCACAGATACGCAGTATTTT
TRBV3-1/TRBV3-2	.	.	TRBJ1-1	CASSQLQGSNTEAFF	TGTGCCAGCAGCCAGTTACAGGGATCGAACACTGAAGCTTTCTTT
TRBV7-2	TRBD1	.	TRBJ1-6	CASSQSGTGGSPLHF	TGTGCCAGCAGTCAAAGTGGGACAGGGGGTTCACCCCTCCACTTT
TRBV6-5	TRBD2	.	TRBJ2-5	CASSYGAGGHETQYF	TGTGCCAGCAGTTACGGCGCGGGGGGGCATGAGACCCAGTACTTC
TRBV7-2	.	.	TRBJ2-1	CASGNRENNEQFF	TGTGCCAGCGGGAACAGGGAAAACAATGAGCAGTTCTTC
TRBV7-8	TRBD1	.	TRBJ2-5	CASSLGRGQQETQYF	TGTGCCAGCAGCTTGGGCAGGGGGCAACAAGAGACCCAGTACTTC
TRBV6-5	.	.	TRBJ2-2	CASAPSFTAGELFF	TGTGCCAGCGCGCCGAGCTTTACTGCCGGGGAGCTGTTTTTT
TRBV3-1/TRBV3-2	.	.	TRBJ2-5	CASSLGGSMETQYF	TGTGCCAGCAGCCTAGGGGGTTCAATGGAGACCCAGTACTTC
TRBV2	.	.	TRBJ1-4	CASSGRQVATNEKLFF	TGTGCCAGCAGTGGACGACAGGTTGCAACTAATGAAAAACTGTTTTTT
TRBV12-5	TRBD1	.	TRBJ1-3	CASGRPATGGLSRNTIYF	TGTGCTAGTGGTCGCCCGGCGACAGGGGGGTTGAGTCGAAACACCATATATTTT
TRBV5-1	TRBD1	.	TRBJ1-2	CASSIGQGVGYTF	TGCGCCAGCAGCATCGGACAGGGGGTTGGCTACACCTTC
TRBV6-2/TRBV6-3	TRBD1	.	TRBJ1-6	CASSSGTGVSPLHF	TGTGCCAGCAGTTCCGGGACAGGGGTCTCACCCCTCCACTTT
TRBV6-5	.	few	TRBJ1-5	CASTGVPNQPQHF	TGTGCCAGCACAGGGGTCCCCAATCAGCCCCAGCATTTT
TRBV5-1	TRBD1	.	TRBJ1-3	CASSPGQGANTIYF	TGCGCCAGCAGCCCTGGACAGGGTGCAAACACCATATATTTT
TRBV27	TRBD1	.	TRBJ1-1	CASRDRGGTEAFF	TGTGCCAGCAGAGACAGGGGGGGCACTGAAGCTTTCTTT
TRBV4-1	.	.	TRBJ2-1	CASSQEGKAAHNEQFF	TGCGCCAGCAGCCAAGAGGGTAAGGCGGCCCACAATGAGCAGTTCTTC
TRBV2	TRBD1	once	TRBJ1-1	CASSEREGGWSTEAFF	TGTGCCAGCAGTGAACGGGAAGGGGGCTGGAGCACTGAAGCTTTCTTT
TRBV25-1	TRBD2	.	TRBJ2-7	CASEDSGTYEQYF	TGTGCCAGCGAAGACAGCGGGACCTACGAGCAGTACTTC
TRBV5-6	TRBD1	.	TRBJ1-4	CASRGQGNEKLFF	TGTGCCAGCAGGGGACAGGGGAATGAAAAACTGTTTTTT
TRBV5-1	.	.	TRBJ2-2	CASRLMRQGKGAGELFF	TGCGCCAGCAGACTGATGCGGCAGGGGAAAGGGGCGGGGGAGCTGTTTTTT
TRBV28	.	.	TRBJ1-2	CASSPPPRYGYTF	TGTGCCAGCAGTCCCCCCCCTCGCTATGGCTACACCTTC
TRBV4-2	TRBD2	few	TRBJ2-3	CASSQALAGAGDTQYF	TGTGCCAGCAGCCAGGCACTAGCGGGGGCGGGAGATACGCAGTATTTT
TRBV4-2	.	once	TRBJ2-7	CASSQVGIGQRISYEQYF	TGTGCCAGCAGCCAAGTGGGTATTGGACAGAGGATCTCCTACGAGCAGTACTTC
TRBV5-4	.	.	TRBJ2-2	CASSRPGILHTGELFF	TGTGCCAGCAGCCGCCCGGGGATTTTACACACCGGGGAGCTGTTTTTT
TRBV5-1	.	.	TRBJ2-1	CASSLEGDSYNEQFF	TGCGCCAGCAGCTTGGAAGGGGACTCCTACAATGAGCAGTTCTTC
TRBV23-1	TRBD1	.	TRBJ1-3	CASSPFQTGYSGNTIYF	TGCGCCAGCAGTCCTTTCCAGACAGGGTACTCTGGAAACACCATATATTTT
TRBV6-2/TRBV6-3	TRBD1	once	TRBJ1-1	CASSGTASYNTEAFF	TGTGCCAGCAGCGGGACAGCCTCCTACAACACTGAAGCTTTCTTT
TRBV21-1	.	.	TRBJ1-3	CASSKAHGAGQGRSLIYF	TGTGCCAGCAGCAAAGCGCACGGAGCGGGACAGGGGAGATCATTGATATATTTT
TRBV7-2	.	.	TRBJ1-2	CASSLAWGVGSYGYTF	TGTGCCAGCAGCTTAGCGTGGGGGGTTGGTAGCTATGGCTACACCTTC
TRBV24-1	TRBD1	.	TRBJ2-1	CATGTDTYNEQFF	TGTGCCACGGGGACAGATACCTACAATGAGCAGTTCTTC
TRBV7-9	TRBD2	.	TRBJ2-3	CASGLAGGGGTQYF	TGTGCCAGCGGCCTAGCGGGGGGCGGGGGTACGCAGTATTTT
TRBV7-3	.	.	TRBJ2-2	CASSYMTGHTGELFF	TGTGCCAGCAGCTATATGACAGGCCACACCGGGGAGCTGTTTTTT
TRBV4-1	TRBD2	.	TRBJ2-1	CASNRGVGNEQFF	TGCGCCAGTAACCGGGGGGTGGGAAATGAGCAGTTCTTC
TRBV4-1	TRBD1	.	TRBJ1-4	CASSHHDRGLLFF	TGCGCCAGCAGCCACCATGACAGGGGCCTCCTGTTTTTT
TRBV7-9	TRBD1	.	TRBJ1-2	CASSFPGQSYGYTF	TGTGCCAGCAGCTTCCCGGGACAGAGCTATGGCTACACCTTC
TRBV6-5	.	once	TRBJ1-4	CASSYVGGEKLFF	TGTGCCAGCAGTTACGTCGGAGGTGAAAAACTGTTTTTT
TRBV30	.	.	TRBJ1-6	CAWRRGIYNSPLHF	TGTGCCTGGAGGAGGGGGATCTATAATTCACCCCTCCACTTT
TRBV4-3	.	.	TRBJ1-2	CASSTGRQGSYGYTF	TGCGCCAGCAGCACCGGACGGCAGGGGTCCTATGGCTACACCTTC
TRBV3-1/TRBV3-2	.	.	TRBJ1-2	CASSQDKNTGGERGYTF	TGTGCCAGCAGCCAAGATAAGAACACTGGAGGGGAACGGGGCTACACCTTC
TRBV5-1	TRBD2	.	TRBJ2-2	CASSGTSPYTGELFF	TGCGCCAGCAGCGGGACTAGCCCCTACACCGGGGAGCTGTTTTTT
TRBV18	TRBD1	.	TRBJ1-1	CASSPPQGAGTEAFF	TGTGCCAGCTCACCACCACAGGGGGCCGGGACTGAAGCTTTCTTT
TRBV9	TRBD2	.	TRBJ2-2	CASSPTSGGAGGELFF	TGTGCCAGCAGCCCCACTAGCGGGGGGGCGGGCGGGGAGCTGTTTTTT
TRBV6-5	TRBD2	once	TRBJ2-7	CASSYSKGRGEQYF	TGTGCCAGCAGTTACTCAAAGGGGCGGGGGGAGCAGTACTTC
TRBV5-1	TRBD1	.	TRBJ1-2	CASSLEVGGNGYTF	TGCGCCAGCAGCTTGGAGGTAGGGGGCAATGGCTACACCTTC
TRBV19	TRBD1	.	TRBJ1-2	CASSITPPGQGYNYGYTF	TGTGCCAGTAGTATAACCCCCCCGGGACAGGGGTATAACTATGGCTACACCTTC
TRBV6-4	TRBD2	.	TRBJ2-3	CASSPRLAGTDTQYF	TGTGCCAGCAGTCCCCGACTAGCTGGGACAGATACGCAGTATTTT
TRBV12-3/TRBV12-4	TRBD1	.	TRBJ2-1	CASGQANEQFF	TGTGCCAGTGGACAGGCTAATGAGCAGTTCTTC
TRBV11-2	TRBD2	.	TRBJ2-3	CASSSSGGALDTQYF	TGTGCCAGCAGCTCTAGCGGGGGAGCGCTCGATACGCAGTATTTT
TRBV30	TRBD2	.	TRBJ2-2	CAWSKRGVTGELFF	TGTGCCTGGAGTAAGCGGGGGGTAACCGGGGAGCTGTTTTTT
TRBV27	.	.	TRBJ2-2	CASGHDTGELFF	TGTGCCAGCGGACATGACACCGGGGAGCTGTTTTTT
TRBV24-1	.	.	TRBJ2-3	CATSDLEFASTDTQYF	TGTGCCACCAGTGATTTGGAGTTTGCCAGCACAGATACGCAGTATTTT
TRBV11-3	TRBD1	.	TRBJ2-3	CASSPDRGADTQYF	TGTGCCAGCAGCCCGGACAGGGGGGCAGATACGCAGTATTTT